The sequence of this T cell receptor beta chain was determined in a study of T-cell memory formation after mild COVID-19. Study background: Clustering of TCRs was largely donor specific. Study-wide results and caveats: Among contracting clones, CD4+ were mainly CM/EM and CD8+ enriched in EMRA. In pre-infection memory, a portion of responding clones appeared, which suggested that cross-reactive memory joined. Clones that contracted from day 15 to 85 had balanced CD4/CD8; later expanders were CD4+ biased.

TCRdb used MiXCR to reprocess the 5' RACE reads, holding one entry per CDR3 protein. The data contain 210,000 or so distinct CDR3 sequences, around 26% of them singletons. In the case of this clonotype: Antigen unknown.

With V trimmed by 5 bases and J by 7 bases, 9 bases remained unmatched. This CDR3 comprises 14 residues. Germline-derived CDR1 and CDR2 are LNHNV and YYDKDF (reference sequence). The chain combines TRBV15 with TRBJ2-7; 9 positions agree with TRBD1. The sequence came from an adult woman who had mild COVID-19 (a few samples of this study predate the infection). Cell type and time point are not known. Sequenced: PBMCs or a T cell subset sorted from them (not recorded which). The CDR3 loop is CATSARDRVREQYF. The CDR3 region has the DNA TGTGCCACCAGCGCACGGGACAGGGTGAGGGAGCAGTACTTC.